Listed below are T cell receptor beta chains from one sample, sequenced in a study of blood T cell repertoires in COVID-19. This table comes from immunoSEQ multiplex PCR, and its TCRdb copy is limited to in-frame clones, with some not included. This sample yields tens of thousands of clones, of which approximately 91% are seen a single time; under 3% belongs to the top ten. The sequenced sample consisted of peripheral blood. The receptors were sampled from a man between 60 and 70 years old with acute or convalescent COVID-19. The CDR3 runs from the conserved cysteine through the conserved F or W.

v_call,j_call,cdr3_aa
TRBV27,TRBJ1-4,CASSLWGRNEKLFF
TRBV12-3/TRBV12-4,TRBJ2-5,CASSLRETQYF
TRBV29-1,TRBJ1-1,CSVTPRTAFSDTEAFF
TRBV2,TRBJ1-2,CASSEINRVNYGYTF
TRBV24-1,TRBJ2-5,CATSDLWSSGQETQYF
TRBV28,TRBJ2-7,CAVQGPFSNEQYF
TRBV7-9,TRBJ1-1,CASSLSQMNTEAFF
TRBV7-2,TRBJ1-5,CASSNRQGDQPQHF
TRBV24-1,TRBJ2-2,CATSAPGGWSTGELFF
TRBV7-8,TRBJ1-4,CASSLVTGGGEKLFF
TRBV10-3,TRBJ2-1,CAISDRTSGNYNEQFF
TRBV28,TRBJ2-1,CASSPALGQSEQFF
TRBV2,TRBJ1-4,CASTRIWDSNEKLFF
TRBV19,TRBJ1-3,CASSPRTAGNTIYF
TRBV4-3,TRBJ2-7,CASSQGPGGVGEQYF
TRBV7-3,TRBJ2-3,CASSEAGLAGGSDTQYF
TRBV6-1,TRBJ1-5,CASSEDGAGDSNQPQHF
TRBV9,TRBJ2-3,CASSVGDSSNTQYF
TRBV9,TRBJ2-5,CASSVASGLGGETQYF
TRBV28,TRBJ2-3,CASSRQGADTQYF
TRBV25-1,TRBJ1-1,CASSEFGTGGRMNTEAFF
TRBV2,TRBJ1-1,CASSPHRDREAFF
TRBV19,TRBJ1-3,CASRPRGPSGNTIYF
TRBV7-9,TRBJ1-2,CASSLAQGYGYTF
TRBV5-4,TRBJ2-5,CASSPGPHSGETQYF
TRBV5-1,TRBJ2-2,CASSAISGTGPLDGELFF
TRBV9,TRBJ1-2,CASSPRTGRNGYTF
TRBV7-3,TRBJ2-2,CASSSTNRVDTGELFF
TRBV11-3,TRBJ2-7,CASSSVRTLSYEQYF
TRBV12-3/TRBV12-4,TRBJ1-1,CASSLAGEAFF
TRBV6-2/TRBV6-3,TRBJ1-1,CASSNLADRALNTEAFF
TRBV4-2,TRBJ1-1,CASSQGLLGGTEAFF
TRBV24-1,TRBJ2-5,CATSDANPTGAANRETQYF
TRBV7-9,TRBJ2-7,CASSLGTGENEQYF
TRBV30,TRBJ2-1,CAWSAGHNEQFF
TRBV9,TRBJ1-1,CASSVQGAGTEAFF
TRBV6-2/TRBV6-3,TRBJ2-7,CASSKGLVPPYEQYF
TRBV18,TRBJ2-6,CASSARGLGANVLTF
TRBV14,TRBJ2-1,CASSQPGTANYNEQFF
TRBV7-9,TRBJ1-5,CASSPSPGALGNQPQHF
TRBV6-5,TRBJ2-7,CASALRDRLYEQYF
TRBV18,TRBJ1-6,CASSRGQGQGNSPLHF